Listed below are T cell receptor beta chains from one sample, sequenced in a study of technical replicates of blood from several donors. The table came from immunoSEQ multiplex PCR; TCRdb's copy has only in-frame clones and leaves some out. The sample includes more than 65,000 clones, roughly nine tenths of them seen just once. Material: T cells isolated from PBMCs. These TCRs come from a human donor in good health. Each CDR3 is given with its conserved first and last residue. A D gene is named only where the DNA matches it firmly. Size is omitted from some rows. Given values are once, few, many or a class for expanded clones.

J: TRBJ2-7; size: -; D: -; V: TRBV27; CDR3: CASSLSTGTVLYEQYF; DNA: TGTGCCAGCAGTTTGTCTACCGGGACTGTCCTCTACGAGCAGTACTTC
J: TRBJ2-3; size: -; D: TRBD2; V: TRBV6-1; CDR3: CASNPSGSPTDTQYF; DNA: TGTGCCAGCAACCCTAGCGGGAGCCCCACAGATACGCAGTATTTT
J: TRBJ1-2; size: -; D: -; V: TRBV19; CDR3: CASRGAGGYTF; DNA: TGTGCCAGTCGGGGGGCGGGCGGCTACACCTTC
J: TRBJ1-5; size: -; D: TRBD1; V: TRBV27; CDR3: CASSLPGGGTGVVGGNQPQHF; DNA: TGTGCCAGCAGTTTACCAGGGGGGGGGACAGGGGTCGTCGGCGGCAATCAGCCCCAGCATTTT
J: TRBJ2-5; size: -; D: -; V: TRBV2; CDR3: CASRGGWETQYF; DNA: TGTGCCAGCAGGGGGGGTTGGGAGACCCAGTACTTC
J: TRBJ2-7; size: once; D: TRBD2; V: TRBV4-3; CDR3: CASSQGIPGLALYEQYF; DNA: TGCGCCAGCAGCCAAGGCATACCGGGACTAGCGCTCTACGAGCAGTACTTC
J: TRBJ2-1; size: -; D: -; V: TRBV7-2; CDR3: CASSLLPLEFYNEQFF; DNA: TGTGCCAGCAGCTTATTACCCCTGGAGTTCTACAATGAGCAGTTCTTC
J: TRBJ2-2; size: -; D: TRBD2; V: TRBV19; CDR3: CASSIRGGGELFF; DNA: TGTGCCAGTAGTATTCGGGGGGGCGGGGAGCTGTTTTTT
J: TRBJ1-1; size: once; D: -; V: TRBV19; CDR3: CASSNSREGDTEAFF; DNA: TGTGCCAGTAGTAATAGTAGGGAGGGGGACACTGAAGCTTTCTTT
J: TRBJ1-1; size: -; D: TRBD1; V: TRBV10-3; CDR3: CAISLQGGMNTEAFF; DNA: TGTGCCATCAGCCTACAGGGGGGCATGAACACTGAAGCTTTCTTT
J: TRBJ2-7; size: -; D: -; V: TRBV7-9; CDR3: CASSYRYYEQYF; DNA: TGTGCCAGCAGTTACAGGTACTACGAGCAGTACTTC
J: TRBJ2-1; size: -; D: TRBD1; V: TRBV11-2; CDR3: CASSLMGQGSYNEQFF; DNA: TGTGCCAGCAGCTTAATGGGACAGGGATCCTACAATGAGCAGTTCTTC
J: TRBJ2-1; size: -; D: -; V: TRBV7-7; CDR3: CASSLGDNYNEQFF; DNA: TGTGCTAGCAGCTTAGGGGACAATTACAATGAGCAGTTCTTC
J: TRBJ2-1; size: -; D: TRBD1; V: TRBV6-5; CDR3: CASTRQGIYNEQFF; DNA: TGTGCCAGCACAAGACAGGGTATCTACAATGAGCAGTTCTTC
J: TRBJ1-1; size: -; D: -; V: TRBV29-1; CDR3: CSVEEGQNTEAFF; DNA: TGCAGCGTTGAAGAAGGACAGAACACTGAAGCTTTCTTT
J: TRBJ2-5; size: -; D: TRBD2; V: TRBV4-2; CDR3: CASSQELAEETQYF; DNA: TGTGCCAGCAGCCAAGAACTAGCGGAAGAGACCCAGTACTTC
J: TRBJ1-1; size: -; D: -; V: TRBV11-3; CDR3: CASSFSGMNTEAFF; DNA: TGTGCCAGCAGCTTCTCAGGGATGAACACTGAAGCTTTCTTT
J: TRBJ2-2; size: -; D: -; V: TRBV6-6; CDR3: CASSPIPLENTGELFF; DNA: TGTGCCAGCAGTCCTATTCCCCTAGAGAACACCGGGGAGCTGTTTTTT
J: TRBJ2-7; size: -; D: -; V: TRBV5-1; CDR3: CASSFRVAYEQYF; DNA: TGCGCCAGCAGCTTTCGAGTTGCCTACGAGCAGTACTTC
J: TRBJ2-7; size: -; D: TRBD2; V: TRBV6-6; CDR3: CASSYISGSEEQYF; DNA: TGTGCCAGCAGTTACATTAGCGGGAGTGAAGAGCAGTACTTC
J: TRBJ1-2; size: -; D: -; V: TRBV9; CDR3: CASSVGSTLNRAGYTF; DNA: TGTGCCAGCAGCGTAGGGTCGACTCTAAACAGGGCTGGCTACACCTTC
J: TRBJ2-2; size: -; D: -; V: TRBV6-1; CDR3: CASKVEALITGELFF; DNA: TGTGCCAGCAAGGTGGAAGCGCTAATCACCGGGGAGCTGTTTTTT
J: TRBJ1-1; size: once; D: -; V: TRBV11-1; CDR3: CASSFPEGATEAFF; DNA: TGTGCCAGCAGCTTCCCAGAAGGGGCCACTGAAGCTTTCTTT
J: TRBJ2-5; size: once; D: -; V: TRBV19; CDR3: CASSNRGSGGETQYF; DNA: TGTGCCAGTAGTAATAGGGGGAGTGGAGGAGAGACCCAGTACTTC
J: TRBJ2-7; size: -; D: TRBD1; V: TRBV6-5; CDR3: CASSSPRTGYEQYF; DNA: TGTGCCAGCAGTTCTCCTCGGACAGGCTACGAGCAGTACTTC
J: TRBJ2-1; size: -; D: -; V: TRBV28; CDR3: CASSYGAWGGNEQFF; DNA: TGTGCCAGCAGTTACGGGGCCTGGGGAGGCAATGAGCAGTTCTTC
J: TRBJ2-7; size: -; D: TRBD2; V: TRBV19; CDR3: CASSMGGLAAYEQYF; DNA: TGTGCCAGTAGTATGGGAGGACTAGCGGCCTACGAGCAGTACTTC
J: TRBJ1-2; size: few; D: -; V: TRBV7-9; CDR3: CASTVTGAGSYGYTF; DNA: TGTGCCAGCACCGTGACAGGAGCGGGGAGCTATGGCTACACCTTC
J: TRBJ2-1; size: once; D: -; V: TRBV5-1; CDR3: CASSLADRLNNEQFF; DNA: TGCGCCAGCAGCTTGGCGGACAGACTAAACAATGAGCAGTTCTTC
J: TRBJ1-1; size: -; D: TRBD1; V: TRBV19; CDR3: CASNRQGLSEAFF; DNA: TGTGCCAGTAACCGACAGGGCCTCTCCGAAGCTTTCTTT
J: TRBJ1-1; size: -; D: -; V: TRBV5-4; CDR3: CASSLRLSYRGNTEAFF; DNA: TGTGCCAGCAGCTTGCGCCTCTCCTATCGTGGGAACACTGAAGCTTTCTTT
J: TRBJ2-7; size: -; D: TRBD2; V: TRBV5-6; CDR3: CASSLPGLAPSSYEQYF; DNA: TGTGCCAGCAGCTTACCGGGACTAGCGCCCAGCTCCTACGAGCAGTACTTC
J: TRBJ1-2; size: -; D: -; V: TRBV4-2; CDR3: CASSQAYGYTF; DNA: TGTGCCAGCAGCCAAGCTTATGGCTACACCTTC
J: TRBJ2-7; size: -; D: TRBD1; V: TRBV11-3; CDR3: CASSWGQGNYEQYF; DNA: TGTGCCAGCAGCTGGGGACAGGGGAACTACGAGCAGTACTTC
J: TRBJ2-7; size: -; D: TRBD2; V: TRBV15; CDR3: CATSREGLAGSEQYF; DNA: TGTGCCACCAGCAGGGAGGGACTAGCGGGGAGCGAGCAGTACTTC
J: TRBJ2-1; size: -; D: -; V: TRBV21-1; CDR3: CARYIQGEQFF; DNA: TGTGCCAGGTATATTCAGGGTGAGCAGTTCTTC
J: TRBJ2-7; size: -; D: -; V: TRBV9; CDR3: CASSGGLPRPSEQYF; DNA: TGTGCCAGCAGCGGTGGACTACCGAGGCCGTCCGAGCAGTACTTC
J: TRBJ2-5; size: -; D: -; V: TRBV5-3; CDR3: CARSLAGRSETQYF; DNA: TGTGCCAGAAGCTTGGCAGGGAGGAGCGAGACCCAGTACTTC
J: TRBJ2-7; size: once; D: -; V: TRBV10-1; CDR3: CASSDGGEQYF; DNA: TGCGCCAGCAGTGATGGGGGGGAGCAGTACTTC
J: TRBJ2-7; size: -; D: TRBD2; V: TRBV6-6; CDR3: CASTTSSGPSYEQYF; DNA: TGTGCCAGCACCACCTCTAGCGGCCCCTCCTACGAGCAGTACTTC
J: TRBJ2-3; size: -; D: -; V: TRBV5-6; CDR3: CASSLEGTWESSTDTQYF; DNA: TGTGCCAGCAGCTTGGAAGGTACGTGGGAGAGTAGCACAGATACGCAGTATTTT
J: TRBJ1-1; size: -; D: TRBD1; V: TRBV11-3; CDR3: CASSLVGDSLMNTEAFF; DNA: TGTGCCAGCAGCTTAGTAGGGGACAGCCTCATGAACACTGAAGCTTTCTTT
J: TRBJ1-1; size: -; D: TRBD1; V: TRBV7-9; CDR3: CASSSGTGGPTEAFF; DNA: TGTGCCAGCAGCAGTGGGACAGGGGGCCCCACTGAAGCTTTCTTT
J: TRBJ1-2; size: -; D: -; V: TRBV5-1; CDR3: CASRVETDPNYGYTF; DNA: TGCGCCAGCAGGGTGGAGACGGATCCTAACTATGGCTACACCTTC
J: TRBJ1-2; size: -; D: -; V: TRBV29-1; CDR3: CSVAETVFYGYTF; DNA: TGCAGCGTTGCTGAAACAGTGTTCTATGGCTACACCTTC
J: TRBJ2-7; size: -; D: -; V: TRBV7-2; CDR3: CASSSTRGYEQYF; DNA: TGTGCCAGCAGCTCTACGCGTGGCTACGAGCAGTACTTC
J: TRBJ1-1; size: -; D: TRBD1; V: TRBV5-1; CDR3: CASSFRTGSNTEAFF; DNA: TGCGCCAGCAGCTTTCGGACAGGCTCGAACACTGAAGCTTTCTTT
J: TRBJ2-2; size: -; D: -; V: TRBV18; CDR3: CASSPVREQTGELFF; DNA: TGTGCCAGCTCACCAGTTCGGGAGCAAACCGGGGAGCTGTTTTTT
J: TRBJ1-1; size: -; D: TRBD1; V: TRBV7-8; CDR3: CASSLARGVQGRNTEAFF; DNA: TGTGCCAGCAGCTTAGCGAGAGGGGTACAGGGGAGGAACACTGAAGCTTTCTTT
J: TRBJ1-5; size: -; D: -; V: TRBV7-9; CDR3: CASSSDGGDQPQHF; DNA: TGTGCCAGCAGCTCGGATGGGGGGGATCAGCCCCAGCATTTT
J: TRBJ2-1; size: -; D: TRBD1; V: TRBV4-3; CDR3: CASSPAVGGLAGGGNEQFF; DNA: TGCGCCAGCAGTCCTGCGGTAGGGGGCCTAGCAGGGGGTGGGAATGAGCAGTTCTTC
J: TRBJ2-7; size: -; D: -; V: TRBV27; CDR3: CASRTGSEQYF; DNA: TGTGCCAGCCGAACAGGGTCCGAGCAGTACTTC
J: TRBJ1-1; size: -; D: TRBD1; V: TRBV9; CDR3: CASSAITGDLNTEAFF; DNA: TGTGCCAGCAGCGCGATAACAGGGGACTTGAACACTGAAGCTTTCTTT
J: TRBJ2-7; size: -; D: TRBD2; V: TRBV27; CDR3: CASSPISGRANEQYF; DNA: TGTGCCAGCAGTCCTATTAGCGGGAGGGCCAATGAGCAGTACTTC
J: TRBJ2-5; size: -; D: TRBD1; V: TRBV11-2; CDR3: CASSLGTGRAWRQETQYF; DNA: TGTGCCAGCAGCTTGGGGACAGGGCGGGCGTGGCGCCAAGAGACCCAGTACTTC
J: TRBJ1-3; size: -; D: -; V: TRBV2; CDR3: CASSVESRVAGNTIYF; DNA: TGTGCCAGCAGTGTCGAATCCAGGGTTGCCGGAAACACCATATATTTT
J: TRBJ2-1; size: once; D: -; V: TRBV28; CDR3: CASSLPEFVNEQFF; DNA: TGTGCCAGCAGTTTACCGGAGTTCGTAAATGAGCAGTTCTTC
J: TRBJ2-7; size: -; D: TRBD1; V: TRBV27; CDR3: CASSLDWGQGDTYEQYF; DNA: TGTGCCAGCAGTTTAGATTGGGGACAGGGGGACACCTACGAGCAGTACTTC
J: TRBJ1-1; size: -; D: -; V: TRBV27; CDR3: CASSLTGNTEAFF; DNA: TGTGCCAGCAGTTTAACAGGGAACACTGAAGCTTTCTTT
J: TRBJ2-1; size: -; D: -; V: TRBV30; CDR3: CAWSGEEYEQFF; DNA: TGTGCCTGGAGTGGCGAGGAATATGAGCAGTTCTTC